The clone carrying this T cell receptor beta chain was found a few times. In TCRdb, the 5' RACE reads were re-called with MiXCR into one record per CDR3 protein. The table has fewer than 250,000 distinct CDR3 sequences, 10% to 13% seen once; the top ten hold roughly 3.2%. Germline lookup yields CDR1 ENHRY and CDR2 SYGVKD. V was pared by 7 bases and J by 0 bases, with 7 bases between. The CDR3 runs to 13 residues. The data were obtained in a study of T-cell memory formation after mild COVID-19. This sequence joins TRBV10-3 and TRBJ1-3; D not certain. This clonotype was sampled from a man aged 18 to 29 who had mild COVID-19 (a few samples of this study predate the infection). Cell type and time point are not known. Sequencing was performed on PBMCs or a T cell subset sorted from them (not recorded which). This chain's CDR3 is CAIKDNSGNTIYF. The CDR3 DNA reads TGTGCCATCAAAGACAACTCTGGAAACACCATATATTTT.